This T cell receptor (beta chain) was recorded in a study of Tregs in tolerant kidney transplant recipients (dated by TCRdb to between 2017 and 2020). Some background on the complete study: The study used TCRbeta sequencing to identify donor-specific regulatory T cells before combined kidney and bone marrow transplantation, then tracked those cells after transplant. TCRbeta repertoire sequencing was used in a few healthy controls to compare several ways of expanding Tregs specific for an allogeneic donor. What the study reported, not specific to this receptor: The most biologically relevant and donor-specific TCRbeta repertoire appeared to be identified by expanding Tregs with activated donor B cells. The study was constrained by small patient numbers, and validation of the findings is required in larger populations and under other immunosuppression protocols. Biological reproducibility was not directly assessed, although technical replication error appeared to be minimal.

For TCRbeta CDR3 sequencing, genomic DNA from the sorted cells was extracted using the QIAGEN DNeasy Blood and Tissue Kit. Through immunoSEQ, high-throughput TCRbeta CDR3 sequencing was done commercially, including PCR amplification with internal controls and bias correction. The paper's processing steps were these. A unique productive TCRbeta sequence was defined by the CDR3 nucleotide sequence when primers matched, and otherwise by the CDR3 amino acid sequence together with the Vbeta and Jbeta genes. Sorting error was corrected by removing sequences shared between sorted populations at a frequency ratio of 2:1 or less, and the remaining shared sequences were assigned to the higher population. Donor-reactive sequences were defined as at least 5-fold expanded in CFSE-low cells versus unstimulated cells, with frequency of at least 0.01% in CFSE-low cells. Jensen-Shannon divergence calculated on the top 100 TCRbeta sequences ranked by frequency was used to measure repertoire divergence. For any sample with multiple sequencing runs, sorting error was corrected in each run separately before the runs were pooled. The clones in this table, taken by TCRdb from immuneACCESS, are in-frame only. Not every clone is retained; where verified, under half of the shortfall comes from an unresolved V gene, and the cause of the rest is unknown. The DNA was the basis for D and trimming; V, J and clone size are from that table. Here the sample has 240,000 or so clones; 80% to 85% occur a single time. The biggest ten clones account for around 0.68% of the sample.

Thawed PBMCs were FACS-sorted into unstimulated Tregs (CD4+CD25+CD127-), CD4+ non-Tregs (CD4+CD25-), CD4 cells and CD8 cells. Blood from healthy controls was obtained either as purchased buffy coats or from healthy volunteers. Healthy control blood was processed by Ficoll density gradient to PBMCs and cryopreserved; patient PBMCs were collected before and after transplant. The germline V gene yields SGDLS for CDR1 and YYNGEE for CDR2. V was cut back by 0 bases and J by 8 bases, leaving a gap of 12 bases between them. Spanning cysteine to phenylalanine, the CDR3 consists of 14 amino acids. Solely the CDR3 DNA is kept, with 42 bases framed from the first base. About this clone itself: Its antigen is still unknown. No base qualities exist here, and no much larger clone lies one base off it.

The TCR originated in a human donor in good health. The chain is made from TRBV9 and TRBJ2-1; a weak D assignment points to TRBD2 (6 bases agree). The source material was CD4+ T cells from blood. The nucleotides read TGTGCCAGCAGCGTAGCGCCCAGGGAGGATGAGCAGTTCTTC. Its product reads: CASSVAPREDEQFF.